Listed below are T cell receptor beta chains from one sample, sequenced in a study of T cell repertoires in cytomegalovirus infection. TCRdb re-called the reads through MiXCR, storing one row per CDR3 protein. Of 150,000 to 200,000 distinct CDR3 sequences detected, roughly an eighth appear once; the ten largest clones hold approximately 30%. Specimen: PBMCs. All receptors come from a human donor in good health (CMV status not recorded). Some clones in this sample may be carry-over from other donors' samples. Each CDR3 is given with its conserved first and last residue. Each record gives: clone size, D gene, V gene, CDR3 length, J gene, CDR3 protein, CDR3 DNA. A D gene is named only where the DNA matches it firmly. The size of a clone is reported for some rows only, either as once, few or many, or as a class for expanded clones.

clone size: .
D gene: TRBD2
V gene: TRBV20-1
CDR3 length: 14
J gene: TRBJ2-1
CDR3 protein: CSATTSGAYNEQFF
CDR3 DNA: TGCAGTGCGACTACTAGCGGGGCCTACAATGAGCAGTTCTTC

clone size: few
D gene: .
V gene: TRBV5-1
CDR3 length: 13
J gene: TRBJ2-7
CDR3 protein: CASSFGLNYEQYF
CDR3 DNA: TGCGCCAGCAGCTTCGGACTGAACTACGAGCAGTACTTC

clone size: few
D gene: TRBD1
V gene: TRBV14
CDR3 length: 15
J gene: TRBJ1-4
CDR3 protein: CASSQLTGPNEKLFF
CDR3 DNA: TGTGCCAGCAGCCAACTGACAGGGCCTAATGAAAAACTGTTTTTT

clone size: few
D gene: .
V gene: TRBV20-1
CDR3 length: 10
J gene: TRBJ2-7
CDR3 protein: CSARGYEQYF
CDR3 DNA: TGCAGTGCTAGGGGCTACGAGCAGTACTTC

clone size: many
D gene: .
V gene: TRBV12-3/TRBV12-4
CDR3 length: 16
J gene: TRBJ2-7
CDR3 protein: CASSSFGLLTSYEQYF
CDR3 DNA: TGTGCCAGCAGTTCCTTTGGACTTCTGACGTCCTACGAGCAGTACTTC

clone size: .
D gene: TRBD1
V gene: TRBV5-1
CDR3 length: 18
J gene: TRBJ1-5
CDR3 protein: CASSLIRSRDSNNQPQHF
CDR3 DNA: TGCGCCAGCAGCTTGATTCGGAGCCGGGACAGCAACAATCAGCCCCAGCATTTT

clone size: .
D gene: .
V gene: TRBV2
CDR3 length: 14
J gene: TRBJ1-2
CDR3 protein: CASSFIGTNLGYTF
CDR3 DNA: TGTGCCAGCAGTTTCATTGGGACAAACCTCGGCTACACCTTC

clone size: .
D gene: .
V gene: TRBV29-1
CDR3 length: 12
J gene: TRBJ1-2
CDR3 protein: CSVVQSGYGYTF
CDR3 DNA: TGCAGCGTCGTACAAAGCGGCTATGGCTACACCTTC

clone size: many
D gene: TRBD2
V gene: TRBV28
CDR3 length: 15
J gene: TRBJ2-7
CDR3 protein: CASSFGGGLTYEQYF
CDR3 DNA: TGTGCCAGCAGTTTCGGGGGGGGGCTTACCTACGAGCAGTACTTC

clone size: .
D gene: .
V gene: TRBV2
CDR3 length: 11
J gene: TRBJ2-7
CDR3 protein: CASIGGYEQYF
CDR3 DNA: TGTGCCAGCATCGGAGGCTACGAGCAGTACTTC

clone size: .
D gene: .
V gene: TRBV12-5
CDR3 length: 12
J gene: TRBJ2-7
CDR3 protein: CASGSNSYEQYF
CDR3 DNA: TGTGCTAGTGGTTCCAACAGCTACGAGCAGTACTTC

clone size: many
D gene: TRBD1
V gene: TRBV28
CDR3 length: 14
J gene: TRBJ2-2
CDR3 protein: CASTPTGLAGELFF
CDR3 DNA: TGTGCCAGCACCCCGACAGGGTTGGCCGGGGAGCTGTTTTTT

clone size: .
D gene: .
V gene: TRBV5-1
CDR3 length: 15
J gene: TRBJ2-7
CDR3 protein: CASSLVFGGALEQYF
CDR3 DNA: TGCGCCAGCAGCTTGGTGTTCGGCGGGGCGCTCGAGCAGTACTTC

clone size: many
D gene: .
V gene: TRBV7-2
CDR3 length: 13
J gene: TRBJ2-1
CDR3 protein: CASSPLGSHEQFF
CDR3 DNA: TGTGCCAGCAGCCCCCTTGGGTCTCATGAGCAGTTCTTC

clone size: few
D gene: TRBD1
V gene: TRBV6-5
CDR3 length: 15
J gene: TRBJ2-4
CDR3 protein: CASSQTGIAKNIQYF
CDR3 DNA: TGTGCCAGCAGTCAGACAGGGATAGCCAAAAACATTCAGTACTTC

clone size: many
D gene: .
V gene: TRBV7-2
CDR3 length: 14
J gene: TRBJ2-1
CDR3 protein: CASSFGTLGNEQFF
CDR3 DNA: TGTGCCAGCAGTTTCGGGACTCTGGGCAATGAGCAGTTCTTC

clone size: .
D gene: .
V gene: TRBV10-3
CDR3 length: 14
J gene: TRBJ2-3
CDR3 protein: CAIAGARDTDTQYF
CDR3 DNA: TGTGCCATCGCAGGAGCCAGAGACACAGATACGCAGTATTTT

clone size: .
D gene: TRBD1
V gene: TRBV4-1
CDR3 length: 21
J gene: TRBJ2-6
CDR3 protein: CASRSTFQGRGKNSGANVLTF
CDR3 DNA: TGCGCCAGCAGATCTACTTTTCAGGGCAGGGGGAAAAACTCTGGGGCCAACGTCCTGACTTTC

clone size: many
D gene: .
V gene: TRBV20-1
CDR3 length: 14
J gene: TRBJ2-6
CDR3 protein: CSATYVSGANVLTF
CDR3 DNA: TGCAGTGCTACTTACGTCTCTGGGGCCAACGTCCTGACTTTC

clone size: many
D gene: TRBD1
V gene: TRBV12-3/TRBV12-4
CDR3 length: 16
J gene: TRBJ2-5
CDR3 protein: CASSSLGTGPAETQYF
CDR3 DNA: TGTGCCAGCAGTTCTCTCGGGACAGGTCCGGCAGAGACCCAGTACTTC

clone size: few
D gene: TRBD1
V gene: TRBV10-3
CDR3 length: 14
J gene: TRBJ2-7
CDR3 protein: CATKRTGSSYEQYF
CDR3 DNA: TGTGCCACCAAAAGGACAGGGAGTTCCTACGAGCAGTACTTC

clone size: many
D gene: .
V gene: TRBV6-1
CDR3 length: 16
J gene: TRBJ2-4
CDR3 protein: CASSNHKGLAKNIQYF
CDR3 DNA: TGTGCCAGCAGTAACCATAAGGGTTTGGCCAAAAACATTCAGTACTTC

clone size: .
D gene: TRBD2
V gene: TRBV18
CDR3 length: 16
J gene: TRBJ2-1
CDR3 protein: CASSPGLAGAGNEQFF
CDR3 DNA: TGTGCCAGCTCACCAGGACTAGCGGGAGCCGGCAATGAGCAGTTCTTC

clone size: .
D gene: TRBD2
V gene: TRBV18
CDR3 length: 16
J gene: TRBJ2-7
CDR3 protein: CASSPPTSGRPLEQYF
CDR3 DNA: TGTGCCAGCTCACCGCCGACTAGCGGGAGACCCCTCGAGCAGTACTTC

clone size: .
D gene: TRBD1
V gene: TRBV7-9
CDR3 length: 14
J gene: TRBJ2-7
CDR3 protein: CASRVGQGVSEQYF
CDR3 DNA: TGTGCCAGCAGAGTCGGACAGGGAGTATCCGAGCAGTACTTC

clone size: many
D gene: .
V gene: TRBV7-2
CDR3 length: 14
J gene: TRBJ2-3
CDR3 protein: CASSQDGGTDTQYF
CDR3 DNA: TGTGCCAGCAGCCAAGACGGCGGCACAGATACGCAGTATTTT

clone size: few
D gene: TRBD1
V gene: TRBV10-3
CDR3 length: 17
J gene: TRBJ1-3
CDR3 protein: CAISASQGVTSGNTIYF
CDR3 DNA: TGTGCCATCAGTGCTTCACAGGGGGTAACCTCTGGAAACACCATATATTTT

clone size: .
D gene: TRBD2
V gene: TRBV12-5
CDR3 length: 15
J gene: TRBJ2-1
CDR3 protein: CASLLTSGGANEQFF
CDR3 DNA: TGTGCTAGTCTCCTAACTAGCGGGGGGGCCAATGAGCAGTTCTTC

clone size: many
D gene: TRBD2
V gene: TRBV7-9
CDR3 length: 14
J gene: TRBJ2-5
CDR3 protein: CASSYTSVESTQYF
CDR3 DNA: TGTGCCAGCAGCTACACTAGCGTTGAGAGTACCCAGTACTTC

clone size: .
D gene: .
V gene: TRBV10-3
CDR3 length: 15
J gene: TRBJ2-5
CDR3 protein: CAISAAQGKLETQYF
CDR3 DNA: TGTGCCATCAGTGCCGCCCAGGGGAAATTGGAGACCCAGTACTTC

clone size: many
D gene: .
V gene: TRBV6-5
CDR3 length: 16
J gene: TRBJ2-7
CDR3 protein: CASSSTLGGSGYEQYF
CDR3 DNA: TGTGCCAGCAGTTCCACCCTCGGCGGGTCGGGTTACGAGCAGTACTTC

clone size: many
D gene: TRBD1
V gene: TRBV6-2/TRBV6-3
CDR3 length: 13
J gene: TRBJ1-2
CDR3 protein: CAGSPTGNYGYTF
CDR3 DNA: TGTGCCGGGTCTCCGACAGGGAACTATGGCTACACCTTC

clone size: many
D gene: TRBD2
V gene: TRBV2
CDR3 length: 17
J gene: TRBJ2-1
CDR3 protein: CASSGSLAGGPYNEQFF
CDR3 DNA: TGTGCCAGCAGTGGTTCGCTAGCGGGAGGGCCCTACAATGAGCAGTTCTTC

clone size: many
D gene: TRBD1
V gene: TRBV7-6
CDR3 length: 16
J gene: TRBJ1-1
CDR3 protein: CASSLAVRGLNTEAFF
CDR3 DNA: TGTGCCAGCAGCTTAGCCGTCAGGGGGCTAAACACTGAAGCTTTCTTT

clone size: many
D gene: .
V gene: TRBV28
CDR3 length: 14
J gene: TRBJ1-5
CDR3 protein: CASIGSYSNQPQHF
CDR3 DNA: TGTGCCAGCATTGGTTCGTATAGCAATCAGCCCCAGCATTTT

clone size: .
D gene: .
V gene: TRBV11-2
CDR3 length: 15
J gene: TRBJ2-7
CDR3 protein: CASSLGGQRRSEQYF
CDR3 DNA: TGTGCCAGCAGCTTAGGGGGACAAAGGCGGTCCGAGCAGTACTTC

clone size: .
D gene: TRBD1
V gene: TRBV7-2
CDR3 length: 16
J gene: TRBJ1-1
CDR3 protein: CASSFHWTGGNTEAFF
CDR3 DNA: TGTGCCAGCAGCTTCCATTGGACAGGGGGCAACACTGAAGCTTTCTTT

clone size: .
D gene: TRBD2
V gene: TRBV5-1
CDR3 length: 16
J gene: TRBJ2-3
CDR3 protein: CASSGGLAGSTDTQYF
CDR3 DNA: TGCGCCAGCAGCGGAGGACTAGCGGGGAGCACAGATACGCAGTATTTT

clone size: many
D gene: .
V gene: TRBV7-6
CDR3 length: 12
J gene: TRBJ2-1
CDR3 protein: CASSLGGDEQFF
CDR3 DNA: TGTGCCAGCAGCTTGGGTGGGGATGAGCAGTTCTTC

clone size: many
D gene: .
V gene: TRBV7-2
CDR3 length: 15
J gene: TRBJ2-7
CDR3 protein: CASSLSRVSAYEQYF
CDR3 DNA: TGTGCCAGCAGCTTATCTCGGGTCAGCGCTTACGAGCAGTACTTC

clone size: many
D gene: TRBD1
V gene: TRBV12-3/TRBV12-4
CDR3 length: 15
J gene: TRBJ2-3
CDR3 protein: CASSLDRGRGDTQYF
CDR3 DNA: TGTGCCAGCAGTTTAGACAGGGGGCGAGGAGATACGCAGTATTTT

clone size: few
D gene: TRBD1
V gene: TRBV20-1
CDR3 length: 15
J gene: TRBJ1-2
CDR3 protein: CSARARDRLSQGYTF
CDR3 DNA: TGCAGTGCTAGAGCCCGGGACAGGCTGTCACAGGGCTACACCTTC

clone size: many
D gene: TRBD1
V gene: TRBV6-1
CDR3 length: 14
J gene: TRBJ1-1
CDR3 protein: CASSTQGAQTEAFF
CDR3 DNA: TGTGCCAGCAGTACGCAGGGGGCGCAGACTGAAGCTTTCTTT

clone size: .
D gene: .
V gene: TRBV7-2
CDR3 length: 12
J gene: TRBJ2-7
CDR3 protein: CASAWGASEQYF
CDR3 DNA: TGTGCCAGCGCGTGGGGGGCGAGCGAGCAGTACTTC

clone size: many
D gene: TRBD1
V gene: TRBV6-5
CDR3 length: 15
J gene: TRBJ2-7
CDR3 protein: CASKALSGTGNEQYF
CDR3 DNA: TGTGCCAGCAAAGCTTTGTCCGGGACAGGTAACGAGCAGTACTTC

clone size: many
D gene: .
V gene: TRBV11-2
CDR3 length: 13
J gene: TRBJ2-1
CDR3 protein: CASSPGTILGQFF
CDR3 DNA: TGTGCCAGCAGCCCCGGGACAATCTTAGGGCAGTTCTTC

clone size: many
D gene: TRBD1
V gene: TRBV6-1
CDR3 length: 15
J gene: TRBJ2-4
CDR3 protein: CASSRRQGAENIQYF
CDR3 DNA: TGTGCCAGCAGTAGGCGACAGGGGGCCGAAAACATTCAGTACTTC

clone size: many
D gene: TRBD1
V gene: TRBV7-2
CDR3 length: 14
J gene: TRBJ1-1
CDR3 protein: CASSYWTGNTEAFF
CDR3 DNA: TGTGCCAGCAGCTATTGGACAGGGAACACTGAAGCTTTCTTT

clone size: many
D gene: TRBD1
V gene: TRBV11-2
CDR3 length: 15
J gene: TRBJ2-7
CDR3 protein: CASSFDSGTGVQQYF
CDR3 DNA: TGTGCCAGCAGCTTTGACTCCGGGACAGGGGTTCAGCAGTACTTC

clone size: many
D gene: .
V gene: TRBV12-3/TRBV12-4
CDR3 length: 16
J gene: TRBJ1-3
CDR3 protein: CASTPRSDRSGNTIYF
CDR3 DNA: TGTGCCAGCACCCCCCGATCCGACAGGTCTGGAAACACCATATATTTT

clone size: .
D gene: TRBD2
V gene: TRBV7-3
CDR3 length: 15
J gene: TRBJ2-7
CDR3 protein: CASSLLAGGHYEQYF
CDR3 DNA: TGTGCCAGCAGTCTCCTAGCGGGAGGGCACTACGAGCAGTACTTC

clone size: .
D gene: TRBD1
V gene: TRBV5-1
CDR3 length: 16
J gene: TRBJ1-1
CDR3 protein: CASSSRGGSMNTEAFF
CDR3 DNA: TGCGCCAGCAGCTCCAGGGGGGGATCTATGAACACTGAAGCTTTCTTT

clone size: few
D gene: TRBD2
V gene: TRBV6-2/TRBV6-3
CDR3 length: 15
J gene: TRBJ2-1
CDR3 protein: CASRSLAGGPTEQFF
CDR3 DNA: TGTGCCAGCAGAAGTCTAGCGGGAGGGCCGACAGAGCAGTTCTTC

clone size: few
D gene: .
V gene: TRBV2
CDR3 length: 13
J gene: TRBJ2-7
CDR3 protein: CASSRPPAYEQYF
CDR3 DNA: TGTGCCAGCAGTCGTCCCCCTGCCTACGAGCAGTACTTC

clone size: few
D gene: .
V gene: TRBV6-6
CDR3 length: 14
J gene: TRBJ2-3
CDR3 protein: CASIDRWGTDTQYF
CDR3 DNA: TGTGCCAGCATCGACAGGTGGGGCACAGATACGCAGTATTTT

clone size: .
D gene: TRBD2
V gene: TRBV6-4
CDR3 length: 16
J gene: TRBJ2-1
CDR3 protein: CASSWTSGSSYNEQFF
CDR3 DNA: TGTGCCAGCAGCTGGACTAGCGGGAGCTCCTACAATGAGCAGTTCTTC

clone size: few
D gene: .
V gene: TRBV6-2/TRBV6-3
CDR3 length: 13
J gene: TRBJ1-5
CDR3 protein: CASSTLFSQPQHF
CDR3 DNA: TGTGCCAGCAGTACACTCTTCAGTCAGCCCCAGCATTTT